The 24 T cell receptor beta chains reported below all come from one sample, sequenced in a study of T cell responses to AZD1222 COVID-19 vaccine. Clones were sequenced by immunoSEQ multiplex PCR, and TCRdb holds only the in-frame ones, with some missing. The data show 89,000 or so clones, 85% to 95% seen once. The source material was peripheral blood, sampled 28 days after the second AZD1222 dose. Receptors originate from an adult who received the AZD1222 COVID-19 vaccine.

This chain joins TRBV28 and TRBJ2-3; maybe TRBD2 (6 bases). Between the trimmed V and J ends, which lost 1 base and 0 bases, there was a span of 8 bases. The CDR3 length is 15 residues. The germline V gene has CDR1 MDHEN and CDR2 SYDVKM. The CDR3, as DNA: TGTGCCAGCAGTTTATTGAGCGGGAGCACAGATACGCAGTATTTT. Protein sequence: CASSLLSGSTDTQYF.

The V call is TRBV6-5, the J call TRBJ1-4; the match to TRBD1 covers 7 bases. The CDR3 totals 15 residues. Germline trimming cut 6 bases from V and 0 bases from J; bases unmatched to any gene: 4. Germline loops: CDR1 MNHEY, CDR2 SVGAGI. DNA of the CDR3: TGTGCCAGCAGCACCGGGACAGCAACTAATGAAAAACTGTTTTTT. Amino acids: CASSTGTATNEKLFF.

The CDR3 bases are TGTGCCAGCAGCCTCAGGGACAGGGGACGGGGGGAGCAGTACTTC. Translating it yields CASSLRDRGRGEQYF. V gene TRBV28 combines with J gene TRBJ2-7, with 10 bases fitting TRBD1. Unmatched junction bases numbered 12, after V lost 6 bases and J lost 7 bases. The CDR3 extends over 15 amino acids. Germline V lookup: CDR1 MDHEN, CDR2 SYDVKM.

V usage is TRBV4-1 and J usage is TRBJ2-2, with unresolved D. The CDR3 loop spans 14 amino acids. V lost 6 bases, J lost 7 bases, and 15 bases lay in between. CDR1 is MGHRA, CDR2 YSYEKL, per germline. In nucleotides, the CDR3 is TGCGCCAGCAGGCCCCCGGAAGGGTTCGGGGAGCTGTTTTTT. Its translation is CASRPPEGFGELFF.

V gene TRBV6-5 combines with J gene TRBJ2-7; a weak D match, TRBD1 (5 bases). The length of the CDR3 is 11 residues. The V end was cut by 9 bases, the J end by 2 bases, with 8 bases between. Germline CDR1 is MNHEY and CDR2 is SVGAGI. The CDR3 spells CASWTPYEQYF. The CDR3 DNA follows: TGTGCCAGTTGGACACCCTACGAGCAGTACTTC.

This chain connects TRBV28 to TRBJ2-7, with D unclear. Looked up from germline, CDR1 is MDHEN and CDR2 is SYDVKM. There are 12 residues in the CDR3. V lost 7 bases, J lost 5 bases, and 12 bases lay in between. The CDR3 DNA follows: TGTGCCAGCACCACCAAGCCCCACGAGCAGTACTTC. Amino acid sequence: CASTTKPHEQYF.

The chain is built from TRBV5-1 and TRBJ2-1; D possibly corresponds to TRBD1 (5 bases). This CDR3 is built from 15 residues. Trimming took 1 base from V and 3 from J, leaving 11 bases between them. Germline CDR1 reads SGHRS; CDR2 reads YFSETQ. CDR3: CASSLTAGNYNEQFF. CDR3 DNA: TGCGCCAGCAGCTTGACGGCAGGGAACTACAATGAGCAGTTCTTC. The complete variable domain, with remaining parts taken from reference TRBV5-1 and TRBJ2-1, reads KAGVTQTPRYLIKTRGQQVTLSCSPISGHRSVSWYQQTPGQGLQFLFEYFSETQRNKGNFPGRFSGRQFSNSRSEMNVSTLELGDSALYLCASSLTAGNYNEQFFGPGTRLTVL.

This rearrangement joins TRBV29-1 to TRBJ2-3, with 7 bases lining up with TRBD2. CDR1 is SQVTM and CDR2 is ANQGSEA in the germline V gene. The length of the CDR3 is 12 residues. The ends lost 4 bases at V and 4 bases at J; junction bases unmatched: 2. The CDR3 region is CSVAGRADTQYF. The CDR3 region has the DNA TGCAGCGTTGCAGGGAGGGCAGATACGCAGTATTTT.

The V and J genes are TRBV12-3 or TRBV12-4 and TRBJ2-7, with D hard to call. The CDR3 length is 13 residues. Trimming removed 3 bases from V and 4 bases from J, with 10 bases in between. CDR3 nucleotides: TGTGCCAGCAGTTTTAACTCAGGTTACGAGCAGTACTTC. Encoded protein: CASSFNSGYEQYF.

The chain has TRBV18 and TRBJ1-6; D is perhaps TRBD1 (6 bases). Germline CDR1 and CDR2: KGHSH and LQKENI. Trimming took off 3 bases at V and 12 bases at J, with 12 bases between the two ends. The CDR3 contains 13 residues. The CDR3 loop reads CASSPGTFRPLHF. In nucleotides, the CDR3 is TGTGCCAGCTCACCTGGGACATTTAGACCCCTCCACTTT.

This chain uses TRBV7-9 with TRBJ1-3; weak D call: TRBD1 (6 bases). V shed 4 bases and J shed 0 bases, with 16 bases lying between them. This CDR3 is 17 amino acids long. Germline V gives CDR1 SEHNR, CDR2 FQNEAQ (reference sequence). The CDR3 protein is CASSSTSQGRSGNTIYF. Written as DNA, the CDR3 is TGTGCCAGCAGCTCGACGTCACAGGGTCGCTCTGGAAACACCATATATTTT.

The CDR3 DNA reads TGTGCCAGCAGCCCAACCTACTTAGCGGGAGTGACCGATGAGCAGTTCTTC. This encodes CASSPTYLAGVTDEQFF. V gene TRBV5-4 combines with J gene TRBJ2-1; 9 bases are shared with TRBD2. The V gene end was trimmed by 4 bases and the J gene end by 8 bases; junction bases not matched to a gene: 16. The CDR3 covers 17 residues. Germline V lookup: CDR1 SGHNT, CDR2 YYREEE (reference sequence).

This chain joins TRBV5-1 and TRBJ1-5; 9 bases line up with TRBD1. Germline V lookup: CDR1 SGHRS, CDR2 YFSETQ. Unmatched junction bases numbered 10, after V lost 4 bases and J lost 5 bases. This CDR3 is 16 amino acids long. CDR3 sequence reads: CASSPGLTGGHQPQHF. As DNA, the CDR3 is TGCGCCAGCAGCCCGGGACTGACAGGGGGTCATCAGCCCCAGCATTTT.

V usage is TRBV6-2 or TRBV6-3 and J usage is TRBJ2-6; D may be TRBD1 (7 bases). Per the germline V gene, CDR1 is MNHEY and CDR2 is SVGEGT. CDR3 length equals 17 residues. V lost 4 bases and J lost 0, with 13 bases in between. In DNA, the CDR3 is TGTGCCAGCAGTTGGCGGGACAGACCCTCTGGGGCCAACGTCCTGACTTTC. This sequence encodes CASSWRDRPSGANVLTF.

The chain uses TRBV30 and TRBJ1-2; D unclear. Germline CDR1 is GTSNPN and CDR2 is SVGIG (reference sequence). CDR3 length: 15 residues. Trimming shortened V by 0 bases and J by 1 base, and 12 bases separated the two germline ends. The CDR3 here is CAWSVWQLNNYGYTF. For the CDR3, the DNA is TGTGCCTGGAGTGTCTGGCAGCTTAATAACTATGGCTACACCTTC.

This chain joins TRBV5-1 and TRBJ2-2, with D perhaps TRBD1 (5 bases). Trimming removed 5 bases at V and 6 bases at J, with 14 bases between. The CDR3 extends over 14 amino acids. Germline loops: CDR1 SGHRS, CDR2 YFSETQ. As DNA, the CDR3 is TGCGCCAGCAGGTGGCAGGGAACCGCCGGGGAGCTGTTTTTT. It encodes CASRWQGTAGELFF.

The chain combines TRBV7-7 with TRBJ2-1, with TRBD2 matching 11 bases. This CDR3 is 15 amino acids long. V gave up 5 bases and J gave up 5 bases; unmatched junction bases: 5. CDR1 and CDR2 (germline): SSHAT, FNYEAQ (reference sequence). In DNA form, the CDR3 reads TGTGCCAGCAGCCCGGGACTAGCGGCCAACAATGAGCAGTTCTTC. The encoded protein is CASSPGLAANNEQFF.

The J gene is TRBJ1-2, the V gene TRBV28; D is unclear. V lost 5 bases and J 4 bases, leaving 11 bases between the germline ends. Germline CDR1 is MDHEN and CDR2 is SYDVKM. CDR3 length equals 13 residues. CDR3 DNA sequence: TGTGCCAGCAGTGAAGGGTTCCCCTATGGCTACACCTTC. This sequence encodes CASSEGFPYGYTF.

This rearrangement joins TRBV19 to TRBJ2-7; TRBD2 might be the D (6 bases). V was shortened by 6 bases and J by 6 bases, with 15 bases between the two germline ends. The CDR3 loop spans 13 amino acids. Germline values: CDR1 LNHDA, CDR2 SQIVND (reference sequence). CDR3 nucleotide sequence: TGTGCCAGTAGGGGGAGGAACTCCGGCGAGCAGTACTTC. Amino acid sequence: CASRGRNSGEQYF. Variable domain in full (rest from reference TRBV19 and TRBJ2-7): DGGITQSPKYLFRKEGQNVTLSCEQNLNHDAMYWYRQDPGQGLRLIYYSQIVNDFQKGDIAEGYSVSREKKESFPLTVTSAQKNPTAFYLCASRGRNSGEQYFGPGTRLTVT.

J is TRBJ1-5 and V is TRBV28, with D possibly being TRBD1 (6 bases). The germline V gene has CDR1 MDHEN and CDR2 SYDVKM. The CDR3 spans 12 residues. The V and J ends lost 5 bases and 6 bases respectively, with 8 bases between them. The CDR3 DNA follows: TGTGCCAGCAGTGAACAGGGTCAGCCCCAGCATTTT. As protein: CASSEQGQPQHF.

The V call is TRBV10-3, the J call TRBJ2-3; D is undetermined. Trimming took off 2 bases at V and 6 bases at J, with 9 bases between the two ends. The length of the CDR3 is 13 residues. CDR1 is ENHRY, CDR2 SYGVKD, per germline. The CDR3 DNA reads as TGTGCCATCAGTGAGGTTAGTCGGGATACGCAGTATTTT. It specifies CAISEVSRDTQYF.

The rearrangement uses TRBV28 and TRBJ1-5, with a weak D call TRBD1 (6 bases). V lost 5 bases to trimming and J lost 5 bases, with 19 bases between them. Per the germline V gene, CDR1 is MDHEN and CDR2 is SYDVKM. This CDR3 has 16 amino acids. This chain's CDR3 is CASSSQGRGRDQPQHF. For the CDR3, the DNA is TGTGCCAGCAGTAGTCAGGGGAGGGGGAGGGATCAGCCCCAGCATTTT.

V usage is TRBV28 and J usage is TRBJ1-4; no clear D gene. Trimming pared 6 bases from V and 4 bases from J, leaving 21 bases between. The CDR3 consists of 17 residues. Per germline, CDR1 MDHEN and CDR2 SYDVKM. The CDR3 DNA follows: TGTGCCAGCAGCACGTACCTCAGGACGGATTATAATGAAAAACTGTTTTTT. Translating it yields CASSTYLRTDYNEKLFF.

The V and J genes are TRBV29-1 and TRBJ1-1; 7 nucleotides match TRBD1. CDR1 is SQVTM and CDR2 is ANQGSEA in the germline V gene. The J segment lost 4 bases and the V segment lost 7 bases, leaving 6 bases of the junction unmatched. This CDR3 region has 12 residues. In nucleotides, the CDR3 is TGCAGCGCCCGGACAGGTCCCACTGAAGCTTTCTTT. This encodes CSARTGPTEAFF.